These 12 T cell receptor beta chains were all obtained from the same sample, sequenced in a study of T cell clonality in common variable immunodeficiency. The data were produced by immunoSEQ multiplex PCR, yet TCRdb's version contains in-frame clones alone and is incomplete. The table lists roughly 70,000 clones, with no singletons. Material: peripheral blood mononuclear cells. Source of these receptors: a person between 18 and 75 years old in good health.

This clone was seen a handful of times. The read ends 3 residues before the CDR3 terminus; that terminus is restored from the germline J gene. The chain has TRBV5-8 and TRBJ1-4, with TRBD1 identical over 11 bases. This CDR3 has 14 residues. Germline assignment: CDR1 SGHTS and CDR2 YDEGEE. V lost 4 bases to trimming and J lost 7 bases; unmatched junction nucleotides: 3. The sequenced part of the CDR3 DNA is TGTGCCAGCAGCCTGGGACAGGGGGGTGAAAAA. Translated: CASSLGQGGEK. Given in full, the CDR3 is CASSLGQGGEKLFF.

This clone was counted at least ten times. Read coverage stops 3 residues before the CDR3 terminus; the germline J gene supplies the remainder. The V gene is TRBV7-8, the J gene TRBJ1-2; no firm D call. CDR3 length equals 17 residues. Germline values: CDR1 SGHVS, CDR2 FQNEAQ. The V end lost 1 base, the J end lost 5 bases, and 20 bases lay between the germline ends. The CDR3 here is CASSLDEPAQVSYGYTF. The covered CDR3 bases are TGTGCCAGCAGCTTAGATGAACCTGCTCAGGTGTCGTATGGC.

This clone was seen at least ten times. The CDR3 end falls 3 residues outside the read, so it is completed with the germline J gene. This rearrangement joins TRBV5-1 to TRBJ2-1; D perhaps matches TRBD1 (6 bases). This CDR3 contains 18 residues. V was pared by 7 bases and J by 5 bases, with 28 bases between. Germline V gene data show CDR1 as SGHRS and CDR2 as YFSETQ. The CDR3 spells CASGGISDSQDLNNEQFF. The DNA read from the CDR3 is TGCGCCAGCGGGGGTATTTCGGACAGCCAGGACCTTAACAATGAG.

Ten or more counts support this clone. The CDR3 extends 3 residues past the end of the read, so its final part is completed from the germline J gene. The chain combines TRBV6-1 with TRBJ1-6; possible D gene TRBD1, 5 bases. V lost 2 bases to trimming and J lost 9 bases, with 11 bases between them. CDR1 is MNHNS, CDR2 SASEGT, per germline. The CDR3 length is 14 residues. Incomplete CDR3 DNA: TGTGCCAGCAGTGAATTTGGGGGGGGTTCACCC. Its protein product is CASSEFGGGSP. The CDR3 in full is CASSEFGGGSPLHF.

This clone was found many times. The CDR3 DNA, read in part, is TGTGCCAGCAGCCATCTGACAGACCAGGACTATGGC. Translation gives CASSHLTDQDYG. The entire CDR3 is CASSHLTDQDYGYTF. The rearrangement joins TRBV7-3 to TRBJ1-2; tentatively, D is TRBD1 (5 bases). The read gets to within 3 residues of the CDR3 end, and the germline J gene fills in the rest. The CDR3 length is 15 residues. From germline, CDR1 is SGHTA and CDR2 FQGTGA. Trimming cost V 5 bases and J 3 bases, with 16 bases left between them.

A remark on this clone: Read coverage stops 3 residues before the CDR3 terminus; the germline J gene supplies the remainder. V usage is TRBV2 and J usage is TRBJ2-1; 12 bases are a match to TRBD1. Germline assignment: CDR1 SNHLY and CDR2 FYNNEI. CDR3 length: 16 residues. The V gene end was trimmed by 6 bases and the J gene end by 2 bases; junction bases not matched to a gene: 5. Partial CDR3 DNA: TGTGCCAGCAGCCGGGACAGGGGGCCCACCTACAATGAG. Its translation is CASSRDRGPTYNE. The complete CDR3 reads CASSRDRGPTYNEQFF.

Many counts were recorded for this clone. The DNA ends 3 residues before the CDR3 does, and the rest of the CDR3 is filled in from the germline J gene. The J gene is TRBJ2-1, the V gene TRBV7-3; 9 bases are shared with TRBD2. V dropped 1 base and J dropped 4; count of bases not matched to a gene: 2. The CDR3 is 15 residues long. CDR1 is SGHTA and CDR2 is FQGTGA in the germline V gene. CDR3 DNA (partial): TGTGCCAGCAGCTTAAGCGGGGGGGATTACAATGAG. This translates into CASSLSGGDYNE. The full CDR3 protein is CASSLSGGDYNEQFF.

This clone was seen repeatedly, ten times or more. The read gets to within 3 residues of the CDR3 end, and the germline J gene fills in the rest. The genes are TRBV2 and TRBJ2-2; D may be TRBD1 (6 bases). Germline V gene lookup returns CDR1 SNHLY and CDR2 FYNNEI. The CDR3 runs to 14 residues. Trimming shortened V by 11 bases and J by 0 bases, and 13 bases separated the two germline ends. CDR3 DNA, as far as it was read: TGTGCCCTCATAGAGGGGGCGAACACCGGGGAG. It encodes CALIEGANTGE. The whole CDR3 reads CALIEGANTGELFF.

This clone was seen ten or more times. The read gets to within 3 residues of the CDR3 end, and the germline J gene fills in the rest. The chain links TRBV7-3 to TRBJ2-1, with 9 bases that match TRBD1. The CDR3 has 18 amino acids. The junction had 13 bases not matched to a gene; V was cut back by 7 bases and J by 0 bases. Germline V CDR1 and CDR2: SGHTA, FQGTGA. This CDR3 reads CASISNQTGGVSYNEQFF. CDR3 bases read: TGTGCCAGCATTTCTAACCAAACAGGGGGCGTCTCCTACAATGAG.

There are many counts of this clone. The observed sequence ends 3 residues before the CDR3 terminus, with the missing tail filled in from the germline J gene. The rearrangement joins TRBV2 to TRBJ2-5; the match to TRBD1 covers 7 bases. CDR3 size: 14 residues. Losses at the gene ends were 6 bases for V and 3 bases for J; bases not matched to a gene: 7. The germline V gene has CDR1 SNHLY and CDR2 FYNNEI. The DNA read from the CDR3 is TGTGCCAGCAGGGACCGGGACAGAGAAGAGACC. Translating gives CASRDRDREET. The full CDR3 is CASRDRDREETQYF.

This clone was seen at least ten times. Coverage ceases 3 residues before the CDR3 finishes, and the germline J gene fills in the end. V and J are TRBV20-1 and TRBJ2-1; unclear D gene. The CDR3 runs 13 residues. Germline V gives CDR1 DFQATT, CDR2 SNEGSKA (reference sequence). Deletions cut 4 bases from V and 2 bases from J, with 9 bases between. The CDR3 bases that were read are TGCAGTGCTAATAGGGTGACCTACAATGAG. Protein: CSANRVTYNE. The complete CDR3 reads CSANRVTYNEQFF.

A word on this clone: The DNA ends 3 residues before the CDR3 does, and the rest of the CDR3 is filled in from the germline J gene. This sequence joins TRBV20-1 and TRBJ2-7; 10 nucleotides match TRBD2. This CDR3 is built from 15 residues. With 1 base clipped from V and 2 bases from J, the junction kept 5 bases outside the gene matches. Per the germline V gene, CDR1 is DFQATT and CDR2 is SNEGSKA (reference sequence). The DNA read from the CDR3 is TGCAGTGCTAGAGTATTACTAGCGGGGACCTACGAG. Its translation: CSARVLLAGTYE. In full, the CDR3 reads CSARVLLAGTYEQYF.